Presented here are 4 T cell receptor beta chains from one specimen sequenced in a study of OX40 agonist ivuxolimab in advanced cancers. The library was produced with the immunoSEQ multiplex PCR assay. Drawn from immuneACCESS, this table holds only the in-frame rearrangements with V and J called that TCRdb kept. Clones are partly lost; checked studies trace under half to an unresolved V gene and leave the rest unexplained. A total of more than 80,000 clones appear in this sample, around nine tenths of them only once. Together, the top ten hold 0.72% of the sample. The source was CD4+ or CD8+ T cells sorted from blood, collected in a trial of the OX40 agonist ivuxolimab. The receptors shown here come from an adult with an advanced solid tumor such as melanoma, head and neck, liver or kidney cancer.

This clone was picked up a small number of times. The CDR3 DNA sequence: TGTGCCAGCAGCCGGGACAGGCCCCTTGTTACCTACGAGCAGTACTTC. Translating it yields CASSRDRPLVTYEQYF. The V call is TRBV7-2, the J call TRBJ2-7, with 8 nucleotides matching TRBD1. The V gene's germline CDR1 is SGHTA and CDR2 FQGNSA. V dropped 5 bases and J dropped 2; count of bases not matched to a gene: 11. The CDR3 sequence is 16 residues long.

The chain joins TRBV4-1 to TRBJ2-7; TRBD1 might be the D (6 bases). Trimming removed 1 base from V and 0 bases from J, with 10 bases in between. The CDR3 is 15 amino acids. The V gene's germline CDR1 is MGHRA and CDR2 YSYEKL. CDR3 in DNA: TGCGCCAGCAGCCAAGTCCAGGGGTACTCCTACGAGCAGTACTTC. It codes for CASSQVQGYSYEQYF.

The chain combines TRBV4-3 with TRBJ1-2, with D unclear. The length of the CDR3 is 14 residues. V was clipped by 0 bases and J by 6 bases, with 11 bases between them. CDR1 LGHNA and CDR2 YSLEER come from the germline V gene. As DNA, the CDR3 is TGCGCCAGCAGCCAAGACCCAGAGCTGAATGGCTACACCTTC. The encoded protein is CASSQDPELNGYTF.

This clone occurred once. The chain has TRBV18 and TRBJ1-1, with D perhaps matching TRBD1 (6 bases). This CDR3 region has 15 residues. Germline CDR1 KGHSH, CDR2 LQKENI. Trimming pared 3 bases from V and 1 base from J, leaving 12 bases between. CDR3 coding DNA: TGTGCCAGCTCACCGACCGGGACACAGAACACTGAAGCTTTCTTT. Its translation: CASSPTGTQNTEAFF.